The rows below give T cell receptor beta chains drawn from one sample of a study of early T cells in non-severe SARS-CoV-2 infection. TCRdb processed the 5' RACE reads anew with MiXCR; each CDR3 protein has one entry. The repertoire holds about 27,000 distinct CDR3 sequences, with 2.5% to 3.5% as singletons. Sequencing was done on a sample of whole blood. These receptors all come from an adult who was a healthcare worker with PCR-confirmed SARS-CoV-2 infection or an uninfected control (not recorded which). CDR3s include the opening cysteine and the closing phenylalanine or tryptophan. Each record gives: clone size, J gene, D gene, V gene, CDR3 DNA, CDR3 protein. A D gene is named only where the DNA matches it firmly. Clone size is stated in some rows and not others, as once, few, many or a class when expanded.

many TRBJ2-5 . TRBV5-1 TGCGCCAGCAGCTTGGCCGAGGGGCAAGAGACCCAGTACTTC CASSLAEGQETQYF
many TRBJ2-3 . TRBV5-5 TGTGCCAGCACCGCCGTGGGCCCCAGCACAGATACGCAGTATTTT CASTAVGPSTDTQYF
. TRBJ1-2 TRBD1 TRBV5-1 TGCGCCAGCTCCGGCAGGGGGATTTATGGCTACACCTTC CASSGRGIYGYTF
many TRBJ1-5 TRBD1 TRBV5-1 TGCGCCAGCAGCTTGGGGACAGGGCTCGATCAGCCCCAGCATTTT CASSLGTGLDQPQHF
few TRBJ2-3 TRBD2 TRBV7-2 TGTGCCAGCAGCGCTCGACTAGCGGGGGGCCTCTTTCCCCAGTATTTT CASSARLAGGLFPQYF
many TRBJ2-3 . TRBV7-3 TGTGCCAGCAGCTTATTCCCGGCGGCTGGGGGCACAGATACGCAGTATTTT CASSLFPAAGGTDTQYF
many TRBJ2-1 . TRBV24-1 TGTGCCACCAGTGATGCGGGACAGTACAATGAGCAGTTCTTC CATSDAGQYNEQFF
many TRBJ2-1 . TRBV18 TGTGCCAGCTCACCACCGATGCCGAGGGATGAGCAGTTCTTC CASSPPMPRDEQFF
many TRBJ2-5 TRBD2 TRBV10-3 TGTGCCATCGGGACTAGCAGAGGGACGGGAGAGACCCAGTACTTC CAIGTSRGTGETQYF
many TRBJ2-4 TRBD1 TRBV5-1 TGCGCCAGCAGCTTGGGATCCGGGACAGTATTAGCCAAAAACATTCAGTACTTC CASSLGSGTVLAKNIQYF
many TRBJ2-1 . TRBV5-1 TGCGCCAGCAGCCATGACATTTACAATGAGCAGTTCTTC CASSHDIYNEQFF
many TRBJ2-5 . TRBV29-1 TGCAGCGTTGCGGGATCAACAGGAGGTGGAACGGCCCAGTACTTC CSVAGSTGGGTAQYF
many TRBJ1-1 . TRBV20-1 TGCAGTGCTAGAGATATGAATTGGGCTTTCTTT CSARDMNWAFF
many TRBJ1-2 . TRBV3-1 TGTGCCAGCAGCCAAGAGGGAGGACGGTACTATGGCTACACCTTC CASSQEGGRYYGYTF
many TRBJ1-6 . TRBV19 TGTGCCAGTAGTTGGATTCGCCCGGTGGGTTCACCCCTCCACTTT CASSWIRPVGSPLHF
many TRBJ2-1 TRBD1 TRBV5-6 TGTGCCATCGAGCGGGGACAGGGAGGAAATGAGCAGTTCTTC CAIERGQGGNEQFF
many TRBJ2-6 TRBD1 TRBV10-2 TGCGCCAGCAGTGCGGGACAGGGTAACTCTGGGGCCAACGTCCTGACTTTC CASSAGQGNSGANVLTF
many TRBJ1-1 . TRBV7-3 TGTGCCAGCAGCTTGAAGAGGGGTACTGAAGCTTTCTTT CASSLKRGTEAFF
many TRBJ1-2 . TRBV11-2 TGTGCCAGCAGCTTAGGGGACGGCCGGCACACCTTC CASSLGDGRHTF
many TRBJ2-5 . TRBV29-1 TGCAGCGTTGTCGCCCATCAGATCCAAGAGACCCAGTACTTC CSVVAHQIQETQYF
medium-sized TRBJ2-2 . TRBV11-2 TGTGCCAGCAGCTCAAGGTCAGGGTACACCGGGGAGCTGTTTTTT CASSSRSGYTGELFF
medium-sized TRBJ1-6 . TRBV7-6 TGTGCCAGCCGTGCGGCGGGTGTCAATTCACCCCTCCACTTT CASRAAGVNSPLHF
many TRBJ1-2 TRBD1 TRBV12-3/TRBV12-4 TGTGCCAGCAGACTTACTGGGACAGGGAGATCGTATGGCTACACCTTC CASRLTGTGRSYGYTF
many TRBJ2-5 . TRBV7-8 TGTGCCAGCAGCTTCAGGACGGCACAAGAGACCCAGTACTTC CASSFRTAQETQYF
. TRBJ2-5 TRBD2 TRBV5-1 TGCGCCAGCAGCAATCCCGGGGGGGCGGAGGAGACCCAGTACTTC CASSNPGGAEETQYF
many TRBJ2-6 TRBD1 TRBV7-6 TGTGCCAGCAGCCAGACAGGGTATACCGGGGCCAACGTCCTGACTTTC CASSQTGYTGANVLTF
many TRBJ2-1 . TRBV7-2 TGTGCCAGCAGCTTGAGGTCACGCGAGCAGTTCTTC CASSLRSREQFF
many TRBJ2-4 TRBD2 TRBV7-2 TGTGCCAGCAGCTCGGGGGGATCCAAAAACATTCAGTACTTC CASSSGGSKNIQYF
many TRBJ1-5 . TRBV19 TGTGCCAGTACCCTGACAGACGGTCAGCCCCAGCATTTT CASTLTDGQPQHF
many TRBJ2-5 TRBD2 TRBV11-2 TGTGCCAGCAGCTTAGAGGTAGCGGGGGGCCAAGAGACCCAGTACTTC CASSLEVAGGQETQYF
. TRBJ2-1 TRBD2 TRBV7-3 TGTGCCAGCAGCACAGGACTAGCCAATGAGCAGTTCTTC CASSTGLANEQFF
. TRBJ2-4 . TRBV3-2 TGTGCCAGCAGCCAAACTCCGGGACAGGGTATTCAGTACTTC CASSQTPGQGIQYF
many TRBJ1-1 . TRBV6-6 TGTGCCAGCAGTTATGGCCGCGACACTGAAGCTTTCTTT CASSYGRDTEAFF
many TRBJ2-3 . TRBV19 TGTGCCAGTACGCCAGGCGCCAGCACAGATACGCAGTATTTT CASTPGASTDTQYF
many TRBJ1-2 . TRBV20-1 TGCAGTGCTAGAGATGGCGCAGGTTTGGGAGGCTACACCTTC CSARDGAGLGGYTF
many TRBJ1-1 . TRBV11-3 TGTGCCAGCAGCCCGCGGACGGGCCCAGCTTTCTTT CASSPRTGPAFF
once TRBJ2-1 TRBD2 TRBV20-1 TGCAGTGCTAGAGCGGGGGGGCTTCGCTTCCATGATGAGCAGTTCTTC CSARAGGLRFHDEQFF